Listed here are 10 T cell receptor beta chains from one sample, sequenced in a study of T cell clonotyping in hematopoietic cell transplantation. Generated by immunoSEQ multiplex PCR, the TCRdb table keeps only in-frame clones and is missing some. The table includes about 13,000 clones, over 80% detected once. Time point denoted: recipient sample about 28 days before transplant, after cytoreduction. Sequences were derived from peripheral blood mononuclear cells, sampled before stem cell transplant. The receptors shown here come from a man in his sixties with acute myeloid leukemia. Some clones in this sample may be carry-over from other donors' samples.

In the case of this clone: One junction end does not reproduce the germline sequence, and a read error may be involved. The rearrangement joins TRBV13 to TRBJ1-4; 8 bases agree with TRBD1. This CDR3 region has 17 residues. The germline V gene has CDR1 PRHDT and CDR2 FYEKMQ (reference sequence). CDR3 DNA: TGTGCCAGCAGCCTCGGACAGGGAGGGGTAACTAGTGAAAAACTGTTTTTT. This gives the protein CASSLGQGGVTSEKLFF.

The rearrangement uses TRBV9 and TRBJ2-1; 11 bases line up with TRBD2. The trim removed 4 bases at V and 10 bases at J, leaving 13 bases unmatched. Germline-derived CDR1 and CDR2 are SGDLS and YYNGEE. This CDR3 is 16 amino acids long. CDR3 residues: CASSPLAGGAKGEQFF. CDR3 DNA sequence: TGTGCCAGCAGCCCCCTAGCGGGGGGCGCCAAAGGGGAGCAGTTCTTC.

V gene TRBV4-1 combines with J gene TRBJ2-5; D gene unclear. CDR1 and CDR2 (germline): MGHRA, YSYEKL. With 1 base removed from V and 5 bases from J, the gap between germline ends came to 11 bases. The CDR3 totals 14 residues. The CDR3 coding sequence is TGCGCCAGCAGCCAAGGGAGTGTTGGGGAGACCCAGTACTTC. Translating gives CASSQGSVGETQYF.

The gene calls are TRBV9 and TRBJ1-1; D call uncertain. Trimming shortened V by 4 bases and J by 2 bases, and 12 bases separated the two germline ends. CDR3 length equals 14 residues. Germline CDR1 and CDR2: SGDLS and YYNGEE. In DNA form, the CDR3 reads TGTGCCAGCAGCCCCACGACACTTAACACTGAAGCTTTCTTT. This gives the protein CASSPTTLNTEAFF. Variable domain in full (rest from reference TRBV9 and TRBJ1-1): DSGVTQTPKHLITATGQRVTLRCSPRSGDLSVYWYQQSLDQGLQFLIQYYNGEERAKGNILERFSAQQFPDLHSELNLSSLELGDSALYFCASSPTTLNTEAFFGQGTRLTVV.

J is TRBJ2-3 and V is TRBV7-2; TRBD1 might be the D (6 bases). CDR3 length: 16 residues. Germline values: CDR1 SGHTA, CDR2 FQGNSA. Trimming removed 1 base at V and 0 bases at J, with 11 bases between. The CDR3 region has the DNA TGTGCCAGCAGCTTAGGAATGAGGGGGAGCACAGATACGCAGTATTTT. Translation gives CASSLGMRGSTDTQYF. Filled out from reference TRBV7-2 and TRBJ2-3, the complete variable domain reads GAGVSQSPSNKVTEKGKDVELRCDPISGHTALYWYRQSLGQGLEFLIYFQGNSAPDKSGLPSDRFSAERTGGSVSTLTIQRTQQEDSAVYLCASSLGMRGSTDTQYFGPGTRLTVL.

CDR3: CASSQSSYNSPLHF. CDR3 nucleotide sequence: TGTGCCAGCAGCCAGAGCTCCTATAATTCACCCCTCCACTTT. The chain recombines TRBV7-2 with TRBJ1-6, with D uncertain. The CDR3 sequence is 14 residues long. V was cut by 5 bases and J by 0 bases, with 5 bases left in between. Germline lookup yields CDR1 SGHTA and CDR2 FQGNSA.

V and J are TRBV12-5 and TRBJ1-1; 7 bases map to TRBD1. The V gene end was trimmed by 7 bases and the J gene end by 6 bases; junction bases not matched to a gene: 8. Germline V gene sequence: CDR1 LGHNT, CDR2 FRNRAP. The CDR3 covers 13 residues. The CDR3 DNA sequence: TGTGCTAGTGAGCGACAGGGAGGGTCTGAAGCTTTCTTT. It encodes CASERQGGSEAFF.

V gene TRBV5-1 combines with J gene TRBJ2-3; a possible D gene is TRBD1 (5 bases). The CDR3 runs to 16 residues. The ends were cut back, 0 bases at V and 3 bases at J, with 14 bases in the middle. CDR1 SGHRS and CDR2 YFSETQ come from the germline V gene. This CDR3 is CASSLGEKGWTDTQYF. CDR3 nucleotides: TGCGCCAGCAGCTTGGGCGAGAAGGGGTGGACAGATACGCAGTATTTT.

The chain employs TRBV2 and TRBJ2-7, with 10 bases identical to TRBD1. Germline V lookup: CDR1 SNHLY, CDR2 FYNNEI. With V trimmed by 4 bases and J by 1 base, 4 bases remained unmatched. The CDR3 is 15 residues long. CDR3 loop: CASSGGTGASYEQYF. The DNA of the CDR3 is TGTGCCAGCAGTGGGGGGACAGGGGCTTCCTACGAGCAGTACTTC.

This chain joins TRBV5-4 and TRBJ2-3; D gene unclear. V was shortened by 0 bases and J by 2 bases, with 7 bases between the two germline ends. Germline V CDR1 and CDR2: SGHNT, YYREEE (reference sequence). The length of the CDR3 is 14 residues. CDR3 sequence (DNA): TGTGCCAGCAGCTTGGGTGAAGTCACAGATACGCAGTATTTT. It yields the protein CASSLGEVTDTQYF.